Included here is one TCR beta chain sequence, with context. Its specificity is not known. Each sorted population was over 98% pure. This entry belongs to a study of beta chain features in type 1 diabetes. Study information: Patients and healthy donors were similar in age, gender and cell yields.

Expressed TCRB transcripts were sequenced because the entire RNA isolate underwent reverse transcription. Generated by immunoSEQ multiplex PCR, the TCRdb table keeps only in-frame clones and is missing some. The sample has about 900,000 clones, about a sixth seen once. Findings and caveats of the study: For patients, the naive, central memory and Treg TCRB repertoires appeared more alike than for healthy donors. PCR might favor shorter templates, but any such skew would affect patients and controls equally.

The specimen sequenced was naive CD4+ T cells from blood. The TCR sequence derives from a woman between 18 and 29 years old in good health.

The CDR3 spells CASSQAVNTGELFF. As DNA, the CDR3 is TGTGCCAGCAGCCAAGCTGTAAACACCGGGGAGCTGTTTTTT. The gene calls are TRBV14 and TRBJ2-2, with D unclear. Trimming cost V 1 base and J 2 bases, with 5 bases left between them. Germline CDR1 reads SGHDN; CDR2 reads FVKESK. This CDR3 contains 14 residues.